What follows are 5 T cell receptor beta chains derived from one specimen sequenced in a study of T-cell memory formation after mild COVID-19. TCRdb redid the calling of the 5' RACE reads with MiXCR, one entry per CDR3 protein. The data hold more than 110,000 distinct CDR3 sequences, with 14% to 15% observed a single time. The specimen sequenced was PBMCs or a T cell subset sorted from them (not recorded which). These receptors were taken from an adult woman who had mild COVID-19 (a few samples of this study predate the infection). Cell type and time point are not known.

V gene TRBV10-3 combines with J gene TRBJ2-7, with D possibly TRBD2 on 6 matching bases. V was pared by 8 bases and J by 0 bases, with 17 bases between. Germline loops: CDR1 ENHRY, CDR2 SYGVKD. This CDR3 is 15 amino acids long. CDR3 protein: CAISAGTPSSYEQYF. CDR3 DNA sequence: TGTGCCATCTCGGCTGGGACTCCAAGCTCCTACGAGCAGTACTTC.

This clonotype has only a few counts. The V call is TRBV29-1, the J call TRBJ1-2; 7 positions match TRBD1. CDR3 length: 13 amino acids. Germline V gene lookup returns CDR1 SQVTM and CDR2 ANQGSEA. The trim removed 3 bases at V and 8 bases at J, leaving 9 bases unmatched. CDR3 sequence reads: CSVDRGQGRGYTF. CDR3 DNA: TGCAGCGTTGATAGGGGGCAGGGAAGGGGCTACACCTTC.

This sequence joins TRBV4-1 and TRBJ2-5; the D gene is possibly TRBD2 (6 bases). The CDR3 totals 16 residues. Germline loops: CDR1 MGHRA, CDR2 YSYEKL. V gave up 1 base and J gave up 5 bases, with 17 bases separating them. For the CDR3, the DNA is TGCGCCAGCAGCCAAGGCGGGTGGGGAGGAGGGGAGACCCAGTACTTC. Protein: CASSQGGWGGGETQYF.

The rearrangement joins TRBV7-6 to TRBJ2-7; the match to TRBD2 covers 7 bases. The V and J ends lost 1 base and 0 bases, in that order; junction bases with no gene match: 0. CDR1 is SGHVS and CDR2 is FNYEAQ in the germline V gene. The CDR3 runs to 14 residues. CDR3 nucleotides: TGTGCCAGCAGCTTAGGACTAGCCTCCTACGAGCAGTACTTC. It yields the protein CASSLGLASYEQYF. The whole variable domain, filled in from reference TRBV7-6 and TRBJ2-7, reads GAGVSQSPRYKVTKRGQDVALRCDPISGHVSLYWYRQALGQGPEFLTYFNYEAQQDKSGLPNDRFSAERPEGSISTLTIQRTEQRDSAMYRCASSLGLASYEQYFGPGTRLTVT.

This clonotype turned up a few times. The J gene is TRBJ2-1, the V gene TRBV19; 9 bases agree with TRBD2. Trimming cost V 6 bases and J 7 bases; bases outside gene matches: 4. This CDR3 has 13 amino acids. The germline CDR1 and CDR2 sequences are LNHDA and SQIVND (reference sequence). The DNA for the CDR3 is TGTGCCAGTAGCCCTAGCGGGACGAATGAGCAGTTCTTC. Protein sequence: CASSPSGTNEQFF.